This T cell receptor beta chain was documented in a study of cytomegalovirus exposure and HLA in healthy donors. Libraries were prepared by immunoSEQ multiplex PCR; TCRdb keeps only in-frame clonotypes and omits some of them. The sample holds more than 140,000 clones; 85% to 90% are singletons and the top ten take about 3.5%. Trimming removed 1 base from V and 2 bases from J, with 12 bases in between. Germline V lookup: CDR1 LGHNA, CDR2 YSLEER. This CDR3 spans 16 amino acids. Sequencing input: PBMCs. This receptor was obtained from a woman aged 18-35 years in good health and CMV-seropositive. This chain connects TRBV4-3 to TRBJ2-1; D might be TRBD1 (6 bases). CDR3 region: CASSQVRDRPYNEQFF. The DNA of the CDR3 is TGCGCCAGCAGCCAAGTTCGAGACAGGCCCTACAATGAGCAGTTCTTC.